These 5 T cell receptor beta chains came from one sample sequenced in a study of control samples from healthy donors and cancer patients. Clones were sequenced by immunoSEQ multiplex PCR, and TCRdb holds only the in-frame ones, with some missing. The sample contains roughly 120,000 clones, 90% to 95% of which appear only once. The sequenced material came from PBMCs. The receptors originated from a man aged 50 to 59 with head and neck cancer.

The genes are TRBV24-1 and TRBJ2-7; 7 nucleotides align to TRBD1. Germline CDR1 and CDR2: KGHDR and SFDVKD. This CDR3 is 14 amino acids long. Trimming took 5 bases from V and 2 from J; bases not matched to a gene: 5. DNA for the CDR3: TGTGCCACCAGTGTAAGACAGGGACCCTACGAGCAGTACTTC. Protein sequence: CATSVRQGPYEQYF.

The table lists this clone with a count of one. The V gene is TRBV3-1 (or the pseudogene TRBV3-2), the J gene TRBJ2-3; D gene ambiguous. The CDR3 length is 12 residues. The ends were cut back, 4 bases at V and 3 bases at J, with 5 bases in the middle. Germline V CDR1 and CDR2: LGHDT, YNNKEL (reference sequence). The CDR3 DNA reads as TGTGCCAGCAGCCGCCGGACAGATACGCAGTATTTT. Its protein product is CASSRRTDTQYF.

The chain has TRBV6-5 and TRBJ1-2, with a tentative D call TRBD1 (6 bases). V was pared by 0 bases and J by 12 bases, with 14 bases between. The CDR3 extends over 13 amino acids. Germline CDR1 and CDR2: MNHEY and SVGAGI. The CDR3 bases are TGTGCCAGCAGTTACTCGACTATAACAGGGAACACCTTC. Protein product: CASSYSTITGNTF.

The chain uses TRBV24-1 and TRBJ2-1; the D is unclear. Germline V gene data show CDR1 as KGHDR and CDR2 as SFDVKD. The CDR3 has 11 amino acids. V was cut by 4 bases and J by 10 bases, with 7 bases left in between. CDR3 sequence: CATSEGMEQFF. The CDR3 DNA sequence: TGTGCCACCAGTGAAGGTATGGAGCAGTTCTTC.

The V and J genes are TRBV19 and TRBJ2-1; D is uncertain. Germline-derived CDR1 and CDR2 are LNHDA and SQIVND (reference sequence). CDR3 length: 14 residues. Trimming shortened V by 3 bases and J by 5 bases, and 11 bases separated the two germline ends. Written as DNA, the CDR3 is TGTGCCAGTAGTATCCTGGTTTTAGACAATGAGCAGTTCTTC. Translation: CASSILVLDNEQFF.